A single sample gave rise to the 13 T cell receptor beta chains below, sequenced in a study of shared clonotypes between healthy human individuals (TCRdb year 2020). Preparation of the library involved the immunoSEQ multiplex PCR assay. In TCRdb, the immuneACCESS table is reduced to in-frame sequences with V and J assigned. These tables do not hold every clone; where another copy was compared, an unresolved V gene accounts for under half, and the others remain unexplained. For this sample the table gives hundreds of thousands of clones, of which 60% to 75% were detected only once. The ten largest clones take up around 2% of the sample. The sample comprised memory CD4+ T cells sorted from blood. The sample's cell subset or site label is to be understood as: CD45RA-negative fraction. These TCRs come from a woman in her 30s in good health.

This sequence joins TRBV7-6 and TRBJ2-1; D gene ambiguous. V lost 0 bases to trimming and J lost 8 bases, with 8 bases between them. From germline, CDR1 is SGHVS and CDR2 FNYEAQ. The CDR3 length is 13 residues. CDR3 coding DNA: TGTGCCAGCAGCTTAGCGGGTACGGATGAGCAGTTCTTC. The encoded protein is CASSLAGTDEQFF.

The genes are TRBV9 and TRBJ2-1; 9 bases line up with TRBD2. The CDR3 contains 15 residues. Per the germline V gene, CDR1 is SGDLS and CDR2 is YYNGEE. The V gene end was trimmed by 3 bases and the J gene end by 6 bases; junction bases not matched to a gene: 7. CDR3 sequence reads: CASSDLTSGGNEQFF. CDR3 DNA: TGTGCCAGCAGCGACTTGACTAGCGGCGGCAATGAGCAGTTCTTC.

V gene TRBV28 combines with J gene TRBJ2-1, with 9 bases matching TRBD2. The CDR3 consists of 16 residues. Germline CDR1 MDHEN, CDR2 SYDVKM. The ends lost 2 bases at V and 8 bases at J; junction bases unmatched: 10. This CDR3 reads CASSLPWREGLYEQFF. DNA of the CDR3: TGTGCCAGCAGTTTACCGTGGCGGGAGGGCCTCTATGAGCAGTTCTTC.

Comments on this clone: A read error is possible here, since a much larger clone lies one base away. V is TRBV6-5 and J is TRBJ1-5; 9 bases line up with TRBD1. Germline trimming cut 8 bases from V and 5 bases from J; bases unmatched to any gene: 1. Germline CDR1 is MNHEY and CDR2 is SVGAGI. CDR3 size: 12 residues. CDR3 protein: CASWTGDQPQHF. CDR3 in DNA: TGTGCCAGCTGGACAGGGGATCAGCCCCAGCATTTT.

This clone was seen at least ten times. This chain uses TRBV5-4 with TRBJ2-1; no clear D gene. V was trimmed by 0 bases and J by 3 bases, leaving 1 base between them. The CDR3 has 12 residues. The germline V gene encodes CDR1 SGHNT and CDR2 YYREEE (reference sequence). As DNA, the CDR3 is TGTGCCAGCAGCTTGGACTACAATGAGCAGTTCTTC. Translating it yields CASSLDYNEQFF.

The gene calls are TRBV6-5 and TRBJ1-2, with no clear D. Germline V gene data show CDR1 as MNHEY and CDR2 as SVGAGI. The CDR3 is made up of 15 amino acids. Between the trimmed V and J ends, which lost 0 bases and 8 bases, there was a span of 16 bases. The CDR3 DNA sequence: TGTGCCAGCAGTTACTCCGGGCAGGCTATACGCGGCTACACCTTC. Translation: CASSYSGQAIRGYTF.

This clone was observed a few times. CDR3 amino acids: CASSPGTSATGELFF. CDR3 sequence (DNA): TGTGCCAGTAGCCCTGGGACTAGCGCCACCGGGGAGCTGTTTTTT. The chain couples TRBV19 to TRBJ2-2, with 10 positions matching TRBD2. Trimming at V came to 6 bases and at J to 4 bases, leaving 5 bases not matched to a gene. The CDR3 runs 15 residues. CDR1 LNHDA and CDR2 SQIVND come from the germline V gene (reference sequence).

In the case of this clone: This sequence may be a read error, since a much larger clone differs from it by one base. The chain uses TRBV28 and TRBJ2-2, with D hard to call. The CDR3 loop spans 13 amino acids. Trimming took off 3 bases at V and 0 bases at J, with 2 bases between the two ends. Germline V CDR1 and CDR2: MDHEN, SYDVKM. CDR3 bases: TGTGCCAGCAGTTTTTCGAACACCGGGGAGCTGTTTTTT. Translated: CASSFSNTGELFF.

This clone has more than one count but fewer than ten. CDR3 region: CASSLAVAGAADTQYF. The CDR3, as DNA: TGCGCCAGCAGCTTGGCGGTAGCGGGAGCGGCAGATACGCAGTATTTT. The chain couples TRBV5-1 to TRBJ2-3, with 9 positions matching TRBD2. J lost 4 bases, V lost 0 bases, and 6 bases had no gene match. The CDR3 sequence is 16 residues long. CDR1 is SGHRS and CDR2 is YFSETQ in the germline V gene.

CDR3 region: CASTPENTGELFF. DNA of the CDR3: TGTGCCAGTACGCCGGAGAACACCGGGGAGCTGTTTTTT. The chain recombines TRBV2 with TRBJ2-2; D is uncertain. Trimming cost V 9 bases and J 1 base, with 9 bases left between them. The length of the CDR3 is 13 residues. Per germline, CDR1 SNHLY and CDR2 FYNNEI.

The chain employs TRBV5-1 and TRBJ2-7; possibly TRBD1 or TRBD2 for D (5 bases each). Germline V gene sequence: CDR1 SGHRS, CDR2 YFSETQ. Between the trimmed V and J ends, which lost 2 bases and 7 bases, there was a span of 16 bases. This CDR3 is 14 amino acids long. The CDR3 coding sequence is TGCGCCAGCAGCTTCGGTAGGGACCCCTTGGAGCAGTACTTC. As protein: CASSFGRDPLEQYF.

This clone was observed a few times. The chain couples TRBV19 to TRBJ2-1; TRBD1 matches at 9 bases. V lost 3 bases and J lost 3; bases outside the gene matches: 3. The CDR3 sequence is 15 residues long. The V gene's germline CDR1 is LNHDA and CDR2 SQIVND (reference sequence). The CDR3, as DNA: TGTGCCAGTAGTATTGGACAGGGGATCTACAATGAGCAGTTCTTC. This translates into CASSIGQGIYNEQFF.

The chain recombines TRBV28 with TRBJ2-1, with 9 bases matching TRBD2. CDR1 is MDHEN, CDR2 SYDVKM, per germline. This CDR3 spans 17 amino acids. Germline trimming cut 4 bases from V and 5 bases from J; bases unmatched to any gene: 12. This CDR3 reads CASSSLGTSGWDNEQFF. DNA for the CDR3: TGTGCCAGCAGTTCGCTTGGAACTAGCGGGTGGGACAATGAGCAGTTCTTC.